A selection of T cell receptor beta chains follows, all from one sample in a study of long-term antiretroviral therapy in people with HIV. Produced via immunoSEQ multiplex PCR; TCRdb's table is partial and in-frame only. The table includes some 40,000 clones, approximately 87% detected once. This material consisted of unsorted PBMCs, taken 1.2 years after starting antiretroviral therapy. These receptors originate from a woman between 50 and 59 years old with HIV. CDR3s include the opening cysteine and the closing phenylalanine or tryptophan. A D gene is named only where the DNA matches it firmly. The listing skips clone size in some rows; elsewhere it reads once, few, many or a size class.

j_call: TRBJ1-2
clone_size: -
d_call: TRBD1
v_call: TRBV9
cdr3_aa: CASSVGAGGSYGYTF
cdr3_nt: TGTGCCAGCAGCGTAGGGGCAGGGGGATCCTATGGCTACACCTTC

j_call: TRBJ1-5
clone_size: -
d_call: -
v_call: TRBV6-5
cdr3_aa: CASSFTGPNQPQHF
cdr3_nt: TGTGCCAGCAGTTTTACAGGGCCCAATCAGCCCCAGCATTTT

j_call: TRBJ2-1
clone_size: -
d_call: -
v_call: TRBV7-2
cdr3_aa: CASSLVGEQFF
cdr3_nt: TGTGCCAGCAGCTTAGTTGGTGAGCAGTTCTTC

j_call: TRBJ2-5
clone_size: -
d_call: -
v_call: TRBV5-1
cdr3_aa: CASRWPPETQYF
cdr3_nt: TGCGCCAGCAGATGGCCCCCAGAGACCCAGTACTTC

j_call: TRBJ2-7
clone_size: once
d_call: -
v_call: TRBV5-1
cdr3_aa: CASSLASTSRVYEQYF
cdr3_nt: TGCGCCAGCAGCTTGGCCTCGACATCCCGCGTTTACGAGCAGTACTTC

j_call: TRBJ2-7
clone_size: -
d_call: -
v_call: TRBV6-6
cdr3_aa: CASSRNVGDSYEQYF
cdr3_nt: TGTGCCAGCAGCCGAAACGTAGGGGATTCCTACGAGCAGTACTTC

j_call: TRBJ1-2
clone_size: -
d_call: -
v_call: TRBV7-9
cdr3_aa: CASSPHTPNYGYTF
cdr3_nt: TGTGCCAGCAGCCCACATACACCGAACTATGGCTACACCTTC

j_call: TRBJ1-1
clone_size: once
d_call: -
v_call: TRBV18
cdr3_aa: CASSPRGEARTEAFF
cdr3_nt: TGTGCCAGCTCACCGAGGGGTGAGGCGAGAACTGAAGCTTTCTTT

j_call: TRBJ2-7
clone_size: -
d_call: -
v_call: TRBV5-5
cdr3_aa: CASSFSGEQYF
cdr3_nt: TGTGCCAGCAGCTTCTCGGGGGAGCAGTACTTC

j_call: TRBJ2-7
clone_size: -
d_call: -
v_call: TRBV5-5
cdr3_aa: CASSLVTRGAGIYEQYF
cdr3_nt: TGTGCCAGCAGCTTGGTTACCCGGGGGGCGGGAATCTACGAGCAGTACTTC

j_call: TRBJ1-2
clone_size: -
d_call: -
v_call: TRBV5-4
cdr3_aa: CASSRAGVNYGYTF
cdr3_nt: TGTGCCAGCAGCCGGGCTGGTGTTAACTATGGCTACACCTTC

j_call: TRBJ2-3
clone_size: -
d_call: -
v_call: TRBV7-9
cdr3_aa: CASRPPRGTDTQYF
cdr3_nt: TGTGCCAGCAGGCCGCCCAGAGGCACAGATACGCAGTATTTT

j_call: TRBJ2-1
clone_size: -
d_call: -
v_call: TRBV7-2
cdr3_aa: CASSLGLDWNEQFF
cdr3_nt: TGTGCCAGCAGCTTGGGGCTGGACTGGAATGAGCAGTTCTTC

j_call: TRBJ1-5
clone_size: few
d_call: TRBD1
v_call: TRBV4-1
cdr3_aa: CASSYEDREFQPQHF
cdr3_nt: TGCGCCAGCAGCTATGAAGACAGGGAGTTTCAGCCCCAGCATTTT

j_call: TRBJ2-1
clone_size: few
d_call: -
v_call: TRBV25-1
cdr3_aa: CASSSPEESEQFF
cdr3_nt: TGTGCCAGCAGCTCCCCCGAGGAGTCAGAGCAGTTCTTC

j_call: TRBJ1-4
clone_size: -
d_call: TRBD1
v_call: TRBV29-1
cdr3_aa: CSVQGAVNEKLFF
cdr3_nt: TGCAGCGTACAGGGGGCTGTTAATGAAAAACTGTTTTTT

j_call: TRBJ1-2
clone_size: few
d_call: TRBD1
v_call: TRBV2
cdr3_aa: CASSVTTGAANYGYTF
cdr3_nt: TGTGCCAGCAGCGTGACGACAGGGGCAGCTAACTATGGCTACACCTTC

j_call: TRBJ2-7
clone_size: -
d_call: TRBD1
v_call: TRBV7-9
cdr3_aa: CASSSPGQGGPYEQYF
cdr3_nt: TGTGCCAGCAGCTCCCCAGGACAGGGGGGGCCCTACGAGCAGTACTTC

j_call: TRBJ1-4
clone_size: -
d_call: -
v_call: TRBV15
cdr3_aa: CATSREALATNEKLFF
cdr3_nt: TGTGCCACCAGCAGAGAAGCTCTGGCAACTAATGAAAAACTGTTTTTT

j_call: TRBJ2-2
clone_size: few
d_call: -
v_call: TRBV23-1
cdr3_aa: CASSPALGELFF
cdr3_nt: TGCGCCAGCAGTCCGGCCCTCGGGGAGCTGTTTTTT

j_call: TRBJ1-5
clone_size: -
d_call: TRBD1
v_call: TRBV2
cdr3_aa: CASNSGGPNQPQHF
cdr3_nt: TGTGCCAGCAACTCAGGGGGCCCTAATCAGCCCCAGCATTTT

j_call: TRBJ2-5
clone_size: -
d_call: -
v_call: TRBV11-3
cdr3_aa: CASSPPTNHKGVVWETQYF
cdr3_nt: TGTGCCAGCAGCCCCCCGACCAACCATAAGGGAGTAGTCTGGGAGACCCAGTACTTC

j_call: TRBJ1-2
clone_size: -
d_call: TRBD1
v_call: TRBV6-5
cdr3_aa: CASSPGQGVFYGYTF
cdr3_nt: TGTGCCAGCAGCCCTGGACAGGGGGTTTTTTATGGCTACACCTTC

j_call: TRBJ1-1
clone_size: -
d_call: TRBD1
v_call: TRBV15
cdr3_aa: CATSSWGQGDTEAFF
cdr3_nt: TGTGCCACCAGCAGTTGGGGACAGGGGGACACTGAAGCTTTCTTT

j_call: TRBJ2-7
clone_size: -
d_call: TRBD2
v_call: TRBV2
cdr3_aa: CASRGGQRGADEQYF
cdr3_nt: TGTGCCAGCAGGGGGGGTCAGCGGGGGGCAGACGAGCAGTACTTC

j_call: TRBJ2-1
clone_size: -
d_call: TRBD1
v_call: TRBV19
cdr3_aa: CASSEGQGEVLNEQFF
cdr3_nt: TGTGCCAGTAGCGAGGGACAGGGGGAAGTGTTGAATGAGCAGTTCTTC

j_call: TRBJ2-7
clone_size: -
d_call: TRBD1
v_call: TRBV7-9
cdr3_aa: CASSAGQGTKQYF
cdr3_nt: TGTGCCAGCAGCGCCGGACAGGGTACGAAGCAGTACTTC

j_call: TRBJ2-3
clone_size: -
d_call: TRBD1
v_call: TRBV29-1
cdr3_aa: CSVEDRDRGELGTDTQYF
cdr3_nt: TGCAGCGTTGAAGATCGGGACAGGGGGGAATTGGGGACAGATACGCAGTATTTT

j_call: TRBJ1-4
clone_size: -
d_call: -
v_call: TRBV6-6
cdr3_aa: CASSYSGEKLFF
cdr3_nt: TGTGCCAGCAGTTACTCGGGGGAAAAACTGTTTTTT

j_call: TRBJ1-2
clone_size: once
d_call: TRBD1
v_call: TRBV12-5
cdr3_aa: CASGLVRGQGAQNYGYTF
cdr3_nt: TGTGCTAGTGGTTTGGTACGGGGGCAGGGGGCGCAGAACTATGGCTACACCTTC

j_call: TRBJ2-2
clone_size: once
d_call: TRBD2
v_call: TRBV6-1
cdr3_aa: CASRELGRSTSGGMFF
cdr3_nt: TGTGCCAGCAGGGAATTGGGGAGGTCCACAAGCGGGGGGATGTTTTTT

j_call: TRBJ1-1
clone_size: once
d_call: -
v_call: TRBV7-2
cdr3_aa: CASSLAENTEAFF
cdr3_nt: TGTGCCAGCAGCTTAGCCGAGAACACTGAAGCTTTCTTT

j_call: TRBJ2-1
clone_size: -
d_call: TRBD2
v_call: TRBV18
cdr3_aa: CASSPQKLAGPNEQFF
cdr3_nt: TGTGCCAGCTCACCACAAAAGCTAGCGGGGCCCAATGAGCAGTTCTTC

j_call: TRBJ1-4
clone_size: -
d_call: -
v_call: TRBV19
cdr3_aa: CASSMGGGFNEKLFF
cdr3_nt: TGTGCCAGTAGTATGGGTGGGGGGTTTAATGAAAAACTGTTTTTT

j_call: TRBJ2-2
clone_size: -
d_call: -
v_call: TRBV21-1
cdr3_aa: CASILLARVGNTGELFF
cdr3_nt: TGTGCCAGCATTCTCCTTGCGAGGGTCGGAAACACCGGGGAGCTGTTTTTT

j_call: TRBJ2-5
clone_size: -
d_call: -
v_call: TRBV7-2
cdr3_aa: CASSPAGTYQETQYF
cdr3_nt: TGTGCCAGCAGTCCGGCAGGGACGTACCAAGAGACCCAGTACTTC

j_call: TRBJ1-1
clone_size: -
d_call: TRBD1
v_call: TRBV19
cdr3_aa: CASSPGGTGASGTEAFF
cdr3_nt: TGTGCCAGTAGTCCGGGAGGGACAGGGGCTTCCGGCACTGAAGCTTTCTTT

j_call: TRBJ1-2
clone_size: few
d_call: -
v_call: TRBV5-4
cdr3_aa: CASSLGRDYGYTF
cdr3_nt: TGTGCCAGCAGCTTGGGGAGGGACTATGGCTACACCTTC

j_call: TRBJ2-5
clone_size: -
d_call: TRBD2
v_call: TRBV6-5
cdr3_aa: CASSLAGGIVETQYF
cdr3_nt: TGTGCCAGCAGTTTAGCGGGGGGCATTGTGGAGACCCAGTACTTC

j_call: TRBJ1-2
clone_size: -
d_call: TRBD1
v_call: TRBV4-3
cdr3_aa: CASSQALKQGARGYTF
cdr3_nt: TGCGCCAGCAGCCAAGCTCTGAAGCAGGGGGCGCGTGGCTACACCTTC

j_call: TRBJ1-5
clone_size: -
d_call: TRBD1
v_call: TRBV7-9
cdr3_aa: CASSLGGGGQPQHF
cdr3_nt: TGTGCCAGCAGCTTGGGAGGGGGCGGTCAGCCCCAGCATTTT

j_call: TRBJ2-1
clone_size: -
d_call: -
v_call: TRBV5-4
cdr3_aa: CASSPDRNEQFF
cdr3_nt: TGTGCCAGCAGTCCCGACAGAAATGAGCAGTTCTTC

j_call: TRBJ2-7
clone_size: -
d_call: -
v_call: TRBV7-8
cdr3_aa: CASSLLAHPYEQYF
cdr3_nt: TGTGCCAGCAGCTTGCTAGCGCACCCCTACGAGCAGTACTTC

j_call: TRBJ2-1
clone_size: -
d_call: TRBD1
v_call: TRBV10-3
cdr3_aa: CAIRDRVDNEQFF
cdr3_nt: TGTGCCATCAGGGACAGGGTGGACAATGAGCAGTTCTTC

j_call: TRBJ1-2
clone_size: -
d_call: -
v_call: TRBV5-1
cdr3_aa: CASSLAGGQILSGYTF
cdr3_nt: TGCGCCAGCAGCTTGGCTGGAGGACAGATTCTCTCGGGCTACACCTTC

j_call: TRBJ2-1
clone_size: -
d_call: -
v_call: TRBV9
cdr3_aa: CASGGSYNEQFF
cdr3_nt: TGTGCCAGCGGGGGGTCTTACAATGAGCAGTTCTTC

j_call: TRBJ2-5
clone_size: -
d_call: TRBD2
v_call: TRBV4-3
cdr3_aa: CASSQARTSGGATQYF
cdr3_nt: TGCGCCAGCAGCCAAGCCCGGACTAGCGGGGGTGCGACCCAGTACTTC

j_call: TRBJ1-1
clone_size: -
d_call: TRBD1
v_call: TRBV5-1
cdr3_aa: CASSQPRGTEAFF
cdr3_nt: TGCGCCAGCAGCCAACCCAGGGGGACTGAAGCTTTCTTT

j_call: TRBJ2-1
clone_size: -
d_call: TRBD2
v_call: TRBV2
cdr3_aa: CASTLPGGVEQFF
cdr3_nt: TGTGCCAGCACCCTACCGGGGGGTGTTGAGCAGTTCTTC

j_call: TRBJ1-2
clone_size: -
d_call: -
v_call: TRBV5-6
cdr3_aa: CASSLRGEDYGYTF
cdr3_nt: TGTGCCAGCAGCTTGAGAGGGGAGGACTATGGCTACACCTTC

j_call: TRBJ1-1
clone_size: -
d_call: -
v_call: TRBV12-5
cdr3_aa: CASHLRGADTEAFF
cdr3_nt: TGTGCTAGTCACCTAAGGGGGGCCGACACTGAAGCTTTCTTT

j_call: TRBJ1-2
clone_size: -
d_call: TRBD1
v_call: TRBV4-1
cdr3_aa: CASTRSGTVKTIDLSSYGYTF
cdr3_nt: TGCGCCAGCACTCGATCCGGGACAGTTAAAACGATCGATCTATCAAGTTATGGCTACACCTTC

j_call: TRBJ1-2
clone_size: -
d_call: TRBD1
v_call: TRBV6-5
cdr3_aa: CASSKGQGGYGYTF
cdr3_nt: TGTGCCAGCAGTAAAGGACAGGGAGGCTATGGCTACACCTTC

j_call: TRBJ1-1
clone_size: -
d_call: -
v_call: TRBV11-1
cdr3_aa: CASSLAAGEAFF
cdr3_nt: TGTGCCAGCAGCTTAGCGGCCGGTGAAGCTTTCTTT

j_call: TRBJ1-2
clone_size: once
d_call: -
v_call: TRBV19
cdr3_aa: CASSWTAYGYTF
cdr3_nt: TGTGCCAGTAGTTGGACAGCCTATGGCTACACCTTC

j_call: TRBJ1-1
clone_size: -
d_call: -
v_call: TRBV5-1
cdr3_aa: CASSLPTGLIPEAFF
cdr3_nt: TGCGCCAGCAGCCTACCGACAGGTCTTATACCCGAAGCTTTCTTT

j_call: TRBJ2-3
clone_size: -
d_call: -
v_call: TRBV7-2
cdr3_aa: CASSSTPGPGTDTQYF
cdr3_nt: TGTGCCAGCAGCTCCACCCCCGGGCCGGGCACAGATACGCAGTATTTT

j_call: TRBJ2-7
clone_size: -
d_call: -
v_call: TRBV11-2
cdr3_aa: CASSLTPIEQYF
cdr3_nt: TGTGCCAGCAGCTTAACCCCCATCGAGCAGTACTTC

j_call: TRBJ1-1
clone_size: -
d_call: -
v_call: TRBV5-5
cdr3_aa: CASSLYLTEAFF
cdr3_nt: TGTGCCAGCAGCTTATATCTCACTGAAGCTTTCTTT